Listed here are 5 T cell receptor beta chains from one sample, sequenced in a study of human T cells and chemical hapten exposure. As for time point: patch test 1, 2 weeks after DPC sensitization. Treatment indicated: therapeutic diphenylcyclopropenone sensitization with weekly scalp DPC. TCRdb re-called the RACE reads with MiXCR, one entry per CDR3 protein. Of about 99,000 distinct CDR3 sequences in the sample, 9.5% to 15% were seen once. This material consisted of whole blood, taken in connection with sensitization to the hapten diphenylcyclopropenone (DPC). The receptor set was obtained from a woman in her thirties or forties with alopecia areata. Some clones in this sample may be carry-over from other donors' samples.

The sample holds many counts of this clonotype. V and J are TRBV20-1 and TRBJ2-5, with D perhaps assigned TRBD1 or TRBD2 (6 bases each). CDR1 DFQATT and CDR2 SNEGSKA come from the germline V gene (reference sequence). CDR3 length: 15 residues. Deletions cut 0 bases from V and 3 bases from J, with 14 bases between. The CDR3 sequence is CSARDGRGQKETQYF. The CDR3 nucleotides are TGCAGTGCTAGAGATGGCCGGGGGCAGAAAGAGACCCAGTACTTC.

This clonotype was counted many times. The chain is built from TRBV6-2 or TRBV6-3 and TRBJ2-2, with 12 bases lining up with TRBD1. The CDR3 length is 15 residues. Germline V lookup: CDR1 MNHEY, CDR2 SVGEGT. V was pared by 5 bases and J by 7 bases, with 5 bases of the junction left unmatched. DNA for the CDR3: TGTGCCAGCAGTACGGGACAGGGGGCTGTCGGGGAGCTGTTTTTT. Amino acid sequence: CASSTGQGAVGELFF.

This clonotype was counted ten times or more. The chain carries TRBV12-3 or TRBV12-4 and TRBJ2-1; D gene unclear. V was pared by 6 bases and J by 5 bases, with 5 bases between. The CDR3 is 11 amino acids. The CDR3 reads CASRLNNEQFF. Here the CDR3 DNA reads TGTGCCAGCAGGTTAAACAATGAGCAGTTCTTC.

This clonotype turned up a few times. This chain connects TRBV27 to TRBJ2-1; no reliable D call. V shed 3 bases and J shed 7 bases, with 7 bases lying between them. Looked up from germline, CDR1 is MNHEY and CDR2 is SMNVEV (reference sequence). This CDR3 spans 12 amino acids. The CDR3 sequence: CASSFNGNEQFF. The CDR3 DNA is TGTGCCAGCAGTTTCAACGGGAATGAGCAGTTCTTC.

The V gene is TRBV14, the J gene TRBJ1-1; TRBD1 is a possible D gene (6 bases). The germline V gene encodes CDR1 SGHDN and CDR2 FVKESK. V was pared by 4 bases and J by 7 bases, with 10 bases between. The CDR3 spans 12 residues. CDR3 protein: CASSRIQGEAFF. The DNA for the CDR3 is TGTGCCAGCAGCCGAATACAGGGTGAAGCTTTCTTT.